This TCR beta chain was recorded in a study of blood T cell repertoires in COVID-19. The overall study: COVID-19 samples collected from the United States, Italy and Spain covered acute and convalescent phases. T cells, B-cell-depleted T cells, or PBMCs supplied cDNA or gDNA.

V gave up 8 bases and J gave up 0 bases, with 11 bases separating them. The CDR3 is 14 amino acids. CDR1 is ENHRY, CDR2 SYGVKD, per germline. Libraries were prepared by immunoSEQ multiplex PCR; TCRdb keeps only in-frame clonotypes and omits some of them. The repertoire holds approximately 130,000 clones, with 75% to 90% as singletons. The TCR originated in a woman in her fifties or sixties who had recovered from COVID-19. The rearrangement links TRBV10-3 to TRBJ1-3, with D perhaps TRBD1 (5 bases). Sequencing was performed on peripheral blood. CDR3 loop: CAIGHSSSGNTIYF. The CDR3 coding sequence is TGTGCCATCGGACACTCCTCCTCTGGAAACACCATATATTTT.